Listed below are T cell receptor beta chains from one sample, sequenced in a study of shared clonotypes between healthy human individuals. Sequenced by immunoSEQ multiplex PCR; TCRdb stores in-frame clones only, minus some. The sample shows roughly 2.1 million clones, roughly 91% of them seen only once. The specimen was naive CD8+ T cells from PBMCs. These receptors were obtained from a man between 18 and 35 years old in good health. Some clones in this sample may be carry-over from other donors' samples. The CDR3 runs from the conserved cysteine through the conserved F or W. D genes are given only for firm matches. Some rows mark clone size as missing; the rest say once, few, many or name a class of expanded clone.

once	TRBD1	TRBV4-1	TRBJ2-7	TGCGCCAGCAGCCAAGACGACCCGGGACAGGCTACCTACGAGCAGTACTTC	CASSQDDPGQATYEQYF
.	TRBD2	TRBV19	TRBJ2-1	TGTGCCAGTAGTATAGGAGCGGGAGCCGTCAATGAGCAGTTCTTC	CASSIGAGAVNEQFF
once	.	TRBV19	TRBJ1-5	TGTGCCAGTAGTCTGATTTTCGGCAGGGACGATCAGCCCCAGCATTTT	CASSLIFGRDDQPQHF
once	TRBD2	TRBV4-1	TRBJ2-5	TGCGCCAGCAGCCCCAGGGGGGGCGGGAGGGCCCTCGAGACCCAGTACTTC	CASSPRGGGRALETQYF
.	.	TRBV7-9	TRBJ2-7	TGTGCCAGCAGCCGGACCGGGAGTGCCTACGAGCAGTACTTC	CASSRTGSAYEQYF
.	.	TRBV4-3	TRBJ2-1	TGCGCCAGCAGCCCAAGGATGGGCGATGAGCAGTTCTTC	CASSPRMGDEQFF
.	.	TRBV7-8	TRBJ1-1	TGTGCCAGCAGCTTGGAGGCAGTCATGAACACTGAAGCTTTCTTT	CASSLEAVMNTEAFF
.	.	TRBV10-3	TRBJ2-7	TGTGCCATCCGTTTGGTTTTGGGTGAGGTACAAGAGCAGTACTTC	CAIRLVLGEVQEQYF
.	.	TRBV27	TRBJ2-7	TGTGCCAGCAGTCTTGGGGCAACCTACGAGCAGTACTTC	CASSLGATYEQYF
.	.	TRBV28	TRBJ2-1	TGTGCCAGCAGTCCCCCATTGGGCAACAGTGAGCAGTTCTTC	CASSPPLGNSEQFF
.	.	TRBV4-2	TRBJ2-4	TGTGCCAGCAGCCAAGATCCCCAAGTTGAGGCGGGCAAAAACATTCAGTACTTC	CASSQDPQVEAGKNIQYF
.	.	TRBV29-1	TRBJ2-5	TGCAGCGGCTCGGGACGGACCCAAGAGACCCAGTACTTC	CSGSGRTQETQYF
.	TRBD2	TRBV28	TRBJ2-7	TGTGCCAGCAGTTTAGCGGGAGGGTCCTACGAGCAGTACTTC	CASSLAGGSYEQYF
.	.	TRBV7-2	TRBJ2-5	TGTGCCAGCAGCCGGACAGTACGCCAAGAGACCCAGTACTTC	CASSRTVRQETQYF
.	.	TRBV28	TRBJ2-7	TGTGCCAGCAGTTTGCCCAGCTACGAGCAGTACTTC	CASSLPSYEQYF
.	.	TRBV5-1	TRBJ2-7	TGCGCCAGCAGCTTGGGGTACGGAACCGCCCACGAGCAGTACTTC	CASSLGYGTAHEQYF
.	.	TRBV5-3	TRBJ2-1	TGTGCCAGAAGCCCATGGACGGAAAACTACAATGAGCAGTTCTTC	CARSPWTENYNEQFF
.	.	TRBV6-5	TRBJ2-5	TGTGCCAGCAGTTTGGGCCCCATCCAAGAGACCCAGTACTTC	CASSLGPIQETQYF
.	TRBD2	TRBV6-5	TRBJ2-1	TGTGCCAGCAGTTCTGAAGCGGGGACCTACAATGAGCAGTTCTTC	CASSSEAGTYNEQFF
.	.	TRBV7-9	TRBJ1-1	TGTGCCAGCAGCTTAGTTCAGTCGAACACTGAAGCTTTCTTT	CASSLVQSNTEAFF
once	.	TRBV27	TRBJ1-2	TGTGCCAGCAGTTTAATCCCCCACTATGGCTACACCTTC	CASSLIPHYGYTF
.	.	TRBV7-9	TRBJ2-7	TGTGCCAGCAGCGCACCCGGGGTTGGGAACGAGCAGTACTTC	CASSAPGVGNEQYF
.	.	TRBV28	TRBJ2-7	TGTGCCAGCAGCGGGACTCACTACGAGCAGTACTTC	CASSGTHYEQYF
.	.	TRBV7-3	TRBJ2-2	TGTGCCAGCAGCCTCGATCAAACTCCGAACACCGGGGAGCTGTTTTTT	CASSLDQTPNTGELFF
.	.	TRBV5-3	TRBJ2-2	TGTGCCAGGCAGCGGGCGGGGGAGCTGTTTTTT	CARQRAGELFF
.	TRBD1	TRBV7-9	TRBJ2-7	TGTGCCAGCAGCCCTAGGACAGGGCCATCCTACGAGCAGTACTTC	CASSPRTGPSYEQYF
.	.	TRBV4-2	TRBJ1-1	TGTGCCAGCAGCCGCGGGGCTGGCACTGAAGCTTTCTTT	CASSRGAGTEAFF
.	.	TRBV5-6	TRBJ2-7	TGTGCCAGCAGCTTCGACAGGACAACGCCCTCCTACGAGCAGTACTTC	CASSFDRTTPSYEQYF
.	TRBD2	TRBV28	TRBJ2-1	TGTGCCAGCAGTTTGATGTGCGGCCTAGCGGAACTACAGTGCGAGCAGTTCTTC	CASSLMCGLAELQCEQFF
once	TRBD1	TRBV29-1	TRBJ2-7	TGCAGCGTTGAATACCCATCTGGGACAGGGGAATACGAGCAGTACTTC	CSVEYPSGTGEYEQYF
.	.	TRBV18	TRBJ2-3	TGTGCCAGCTCACCACAGGACGGCGAAGATACGCAGTATTTT	CASSPQDGEDTQYF
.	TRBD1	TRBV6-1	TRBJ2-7	TGTGCCAGCCCAAAGGACAGGGGCTACGAGCAGTACTTC	CASPKDRGYEQYF
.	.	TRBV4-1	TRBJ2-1	TGCGCCAGCAGCCAAACCCGGGGGTATGAGCAGTTCTTC	CASSQTRGYEQFF
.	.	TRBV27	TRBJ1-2	TGTGCCAGCAGAGGAGAGGGGGGATTTGGGTATGGCTACACCTTC	CASRGEGGFGYGYTF
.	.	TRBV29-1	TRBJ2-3	TGCAGCGTTGGTCGCAGCCACCACACAGATACGCAGTATTTT	CSVGRSHHTDTQYF
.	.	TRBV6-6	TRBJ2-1	TGTGCCAGCAGCTCCCTAGGTCAGTCCTACAATGAGCAGTTCTTC	CASSSLGQSYNEQFF
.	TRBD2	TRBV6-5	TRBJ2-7	TGTGCCAGCAGTTCCCTAGCGGTCTCCTACGAGCAGTACTTC	CASSSLAVSYEQYF
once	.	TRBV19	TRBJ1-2	TGTGCCAGTAGTATTGGGGCGATGAGCTACACCTTC	CASSIGAMSYTF
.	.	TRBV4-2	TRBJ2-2	TGTGCCAGCAGCCAAGATTGGAGGGTTAACACCGGGGAGCTGTTTTTT	CASSQDWRVNTGELFF
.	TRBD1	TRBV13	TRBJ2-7	TGTGCCAGCAGCCTAAGGACAGGGACTGCCTACGAGCAGTACTTC	CASSLRTGTAYEQYF
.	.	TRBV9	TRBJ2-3	TGTGCCAGCAGCGAGCGGACAGTAACCACAGATACGCAGTATTTT	CASSERTVTTDTQYF
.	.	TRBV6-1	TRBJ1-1	TGTGCCAGCAGTGAAGGACGGAACACTGAAGCTTTCTTT	CASSEGRNTEAFF
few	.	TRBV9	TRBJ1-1	TGTGCCAGCAGCGTAGAGCAGATGGGCACTGAAGCTTTCTTT	CASSVEQMGTEAFF
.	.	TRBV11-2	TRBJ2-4	TGTGCCAGCAGCTTAGGCAGATTTTTAGCCAAAAACATTCAGTACTTC	CASSLGRFLAKNIQYF
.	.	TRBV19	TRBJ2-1	TGTGCCAGTAGTATCCAGCCCAATGAGCAGTTCTTC	CASSIQPNEQFF
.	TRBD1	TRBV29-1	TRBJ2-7	TGCAGCACCATAGACAGGGGCGAGCAGTACTTC	CSTIDRGEQYF
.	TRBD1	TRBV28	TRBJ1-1	TGTGCCAGCAGCCAAACAGGGGGCCGGTACACTGAAGCTTTCTTT	CASSQTGGRYTEAFF
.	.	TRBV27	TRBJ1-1	TGTGCCAGTAGTTTATTTGGGAACACTGAAGCTTTCTTT	CASSLFGNTEAFF
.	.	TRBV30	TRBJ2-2	TGTGCCTGGAGTGTTGAGGGCAGGAGGAACACCGGGGAGCTGTTTTTT	CAWSVEGRRNTGELFF
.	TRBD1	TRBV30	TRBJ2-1	TGTGCCTGGAGTGTTAGAGACAGGGGGTTCGTCTACAATGAGCAGTTCTTC	CAWSVRDRGFVYNEQFF
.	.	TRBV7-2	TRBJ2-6	TGTGCCAGCAGCTTAATAAGCTCTGGGGCCAACGTCCTGACTTTC	CASSLISSGANVLTF
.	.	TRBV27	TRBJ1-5	TGTGCCAGCAGCCCTCGGTGGCATCAGCCCCAGCATTTT	CASSPRWHQPQHF
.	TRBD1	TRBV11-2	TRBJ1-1	TGTGCCAGCAGGACCAGGACAGGGGTAAGCGCTGAAGCTTTCTTT	CASRTRTGVSAEAFF
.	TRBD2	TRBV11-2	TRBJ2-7	TGTGCCAGCAGCTTGCGGACTAGCGGGTACGAGCAGTACTTC	CASSLRTSGYEQYF
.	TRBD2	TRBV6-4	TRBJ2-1	TGTGCCAGCAGCGTGGGACTAGCGGCCTACAATGAGCAGTTCTTC	CASSVGLAAYNEQFF
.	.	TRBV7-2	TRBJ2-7	TGTGCCAGCGGACAGATAAGCTCCTACGAGCAGTACTTC	CASGQISSYEQYF
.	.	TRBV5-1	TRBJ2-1	TGCGCCAGCAGCTTGGGGTGGGGCGGGATAACCTACAATGAGCAGTTCTTC	CASSLGWGGITYNEQFF
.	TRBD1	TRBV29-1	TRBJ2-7	TGCAGCGTTGAAAGTTATTCTGGGACAGAAACCTACGAGCAGTACTTC	CSVESYSGTETYEQYF
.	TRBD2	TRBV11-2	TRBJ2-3	TGTGCCAGCAGCTCCATTTTGCGGGAGCGCCCAGATACGCAGTATTTT	CASSSILRERPDTQYF
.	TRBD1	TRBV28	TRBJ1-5	TGTGCCAGCAGTTTACGTCCGGGACAGCTCCATCAGCCCCAGCATTTT	CASSLRPGQLHQPQHF